Following are 2 T cell receptor beta chains from one sample sequenced in a study of OX40 agonist ivuxolimab in advanced cancers. This table comes from immunoSEQ multiplex PCR, and its TCRdb copy is limited to in-frame clones, with some not included. The sample has about 19,000 clones; roughly 80% are singletons. Sequencing was performed on CD4+ or CD8+ T cells sorted from blood, taken in a trial of the OX40 agonist ivuxolimab. The receptors shown here come from an adult with an advanced solid tumor such as melanoma, head and neck, liver or kidney cancer.

The count of this clone is one. J is TRBJ2-1 and V is TRBV27; D unresolved. V was pared by 2 bases and J by 6 bases, with 17 bases between. There are 16 residues in the CDR3. CDR1 and CDR2 from the germline V gene are MNHEY and SMNVEV (reference sequence). Here the CDR3 reads CASSLLATGLSNEQFF. The CDR3 DNA is TGTGCCAGCAGTTTACTTGCAACCGGCTTATCCAATGAGCAGTTCTTC.

A note on this clone: The junction and the germline gene differ at one end; a read error may be behind it. The genes are TRBV10-3 and TRBJ2-1; no clear D gene. The CDR3 extends over 11 amino acids. Looked up from germline, CDR1 is ENHRY and CDR2 is SYGVKD. CDR3 in DNA: TGTGCCAGCAGTCAGACGCATGAGCAGTTCTTC. It translates to CASSQTHEQFF.